This TCR beta chain was documented in a study of beta chain features in type 1 diabetes. J was trimmed by 3 bases and V by 0 bases; bases with no gene match: 5. Germline V gene sequence: CDR1 SGDLS, CDR2 YYNGEE. The CDR3 runs 15 residues. cDNA synthesis used the whole RNA isolate, giving expressed TCRB sequences. Repertoires were generated with immunoSEQ multiplex PCR, while TCRdb's copy carries only in-frame clones and drops some. The data hold about 150,000 clones, with around a tenth observed a single time. Regarding the study as a whole: With patients and controls alike, PCR might favor shorter templates to an equal degree.

This clone occurred a few times. Its specificity is unknown. The gene calls are TRBV9 and TRBJ1-2, with 7 bases identical to TRBD1. The sequence came from a man between 18 and 29 years old in good health. The sequenced sample was central memory CD4+ T cells from blood. Written as DNA, the CDR3 is TGTGCCAGCAGCGTAGTAATGACAGGGCACTATGGCTACACCTTC. Its protein product is CASSVVMTGHYGYTF.